The rows below give T cell receptor beta chains drawn from one sample of a study of blood T cell repertoires in COVID-19. The method was immunoSEQ multiplex PCR; TCRdb's version includes in-frame clones alone and lacks a portion of them. The sample records about 310,000 clones, roughly 87% being singletons. The material sequenced was PBMCs or T cells enriched from blood (not recorded which). These TCRs come from a young woman who had recovered from COVID-19. Both conserved end residues are trimmed from each CDR3. Fields, in order: V gene, clone size, CDR3 protein. Clone size is not always given. Where it is, it says once, few, many or a class for expanded clones.

V gene: TRBV9; clone size: NA; CDR3 protein: ASSVSGIGGYT
V gene: TRBV30; clone size: once; CDR3 protein: AWSWGENTEAF
V gene: TRBV5-8; clone size: NA; CDR3 protein: ASSPTGAYTEAF
V gene: TRBV27; clone size: NA; CDR3 protein: ASSPLAGPYNEQF
V gene: TRBV18; clone size: NA; CDR3 protein: ASSPLSDTQY
V gene: TRBV7-8; clone size: NA; CDR3 protein: ASSLVRGDRSGELF
V gene: TRBV4-2; clone size: NA; CDR3 protein: ASSRNRDRGSSGNTIY
V gene: TRBV19; clone size: NA; CDR3 protein: ASSTTGTGPLRGNQPQH
V gene: TRBV2; clone size: NA; CDR3 protein: ASSGDRAGNTEAF
V gene: TRBV28; clone size: NA; CDR3 protein: ASSFTGGMGYEQY
V gene: TRBV11-2; clone size: NA; CDR3 protein: ASSSTGSEKLF
V gene: TRBV4-3; clone size: NA; CDR3 protein: ASSQTGRWDTQY
V gene: TRBV7-9; clone size: NA; CDR3 protein: ASSLVAGSSGYT
V gene: TRBV10-3; clone size: NA; CDR3 protein: AISDSTQNYGYT
V gene: TRBV18; clone size: NA; CDR3 protein: ASSPPERYGYT
V gene: TRBV11-2; clone size: NA; CDR3 protein: ASSWGGVNSGNTIY
V gene: TRBV5-1; clone size: NA; CDR3 protein: ASSLSLASNYNEQF
V gene: TRBV15; clone size: NA; CDR3 protein: ATGQGAPHEQF
V gene: TRBV7-9; clone size: few; CDR3 protein: ASTDRGYNEKLF
V gene: TRBV18; clone size: NA; CDR3 protein: ASSPGLAGAYNEQF
V gene: TRBV4-3; clone size: NA; CDR3 protein: ASSQVIGGSYEQY
V gene: TRBV5-6; clone size: NA; CDR3 protein: ASSLEGRASEKLF
V gene: TRBV30; clone size: NA; CDR3 protein: AWSVGGTGELF
V gene: TRBV19; clone size: NA; CDR3 protein: AAQGRRGYNEQF
V gene: TRBV3-1/TRBV3-2; clone size: NA; CDR3 protein: ASSPPRTVSNQPQH
V gene: TRBV18; clone size: few; CDR3 protein: ASSQQENYGYT
V gene: TRBV7-6; clone size: NA; CDR3 protein: ASSLGRTSGGVGEQF
V gene: TRBV29-1; clone size: NA; CDR3 protein: SVDRDLNTEAF